This T cell receptor (beta chain) comes out of a study of CXCR3-negative and CXCR3-positive naive CD8 T cells. Study-wide findings and caveats: The study found more hydrophobic TRB CDR3s in CXCR3-positive naive cells than in CXCR3-negative naive cells.

cDNA libraries for TRB were generated by 5' RACE incorporating UMI labels. TCRdb re-called the 5' RACE reads and catalogs CDR3 proteins one per entry, DNA excluded. The sample table sets out some 64,000 distinct CDR3 sequences. The CDR3 is 15 residues long. From germline, CDR1 is SGHTA and CDR2 FQGTGA. Note on this clonotype: What it recognizes is unknown.

This TCR derives from a human donor in good health. Some clones in this sample may be carry-over from other donors' samples. The chain recombines TRBV7-3 with TRBJ2-5; lacking DNA, the TRBD1 call made by TCRdb goes unchecked. The sequencing input was naive CXCR3+ CD8+ T cells from blood. Subset here: CD45RO-CCR7+CD27+CD95- naive CD8+ T cells expressing CXCR3 (TNR3+). CDR3 sequence reads: CASSLTGGYQETQYF. Looking up the rest from reference TRBV7-3 and TRBJ2-5 gives the full variable domain: GAGVSQTPSNKVTEKGKYVELRCDPISGHTALYWYRQSLGQGPEFLIYFQGTGAADDSGLPNDRFFAVRPEGSVSTLKIQRTERGDSAVYLCASSLTGGYQETQYFGPGTRLLVL.